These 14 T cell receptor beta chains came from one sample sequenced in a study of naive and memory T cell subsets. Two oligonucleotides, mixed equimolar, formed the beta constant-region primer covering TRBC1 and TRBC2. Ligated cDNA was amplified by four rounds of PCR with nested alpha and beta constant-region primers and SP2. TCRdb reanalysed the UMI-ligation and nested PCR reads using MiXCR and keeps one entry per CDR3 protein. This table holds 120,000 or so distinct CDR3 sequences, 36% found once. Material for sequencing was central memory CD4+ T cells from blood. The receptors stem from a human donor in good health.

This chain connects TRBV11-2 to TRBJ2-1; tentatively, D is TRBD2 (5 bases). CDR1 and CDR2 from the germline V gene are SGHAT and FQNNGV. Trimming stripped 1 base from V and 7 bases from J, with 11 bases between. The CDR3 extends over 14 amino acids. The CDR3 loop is CASSLGTAVNEQFF. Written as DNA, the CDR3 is TGTGCCAGCAGCTTAGGAACAGCGGTTAATGAGCAGTTCTTC.

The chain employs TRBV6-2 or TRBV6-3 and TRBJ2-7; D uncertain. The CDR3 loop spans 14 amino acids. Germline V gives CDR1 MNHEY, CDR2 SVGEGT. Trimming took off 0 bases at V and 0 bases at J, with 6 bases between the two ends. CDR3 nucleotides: TGTGCCAGCAGTTACTCGTGGGACTCCTACGAGCAGTACTTC. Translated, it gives CASSYSWDSYEQYF.

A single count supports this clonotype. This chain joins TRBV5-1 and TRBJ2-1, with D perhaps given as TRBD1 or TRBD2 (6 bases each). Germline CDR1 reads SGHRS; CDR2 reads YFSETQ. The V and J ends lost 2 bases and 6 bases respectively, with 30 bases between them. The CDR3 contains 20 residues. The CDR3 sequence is CASSFFSTSVSGASTNEQFF. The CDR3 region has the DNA TGCGCCAGCAGCTTTTTTTCGACCTCAGTCTCGGGGGCTTCAACCAATGAGCAGTTCTTC.

CDR3 DNA: TGTGCCAGCAGCCAGAACCCCGGGGGTAATGAGCAGTTCTTC. This translates into CASSQNPGGNEQFF. V is TRBV7-6 and J is TRBJ2-1; possibly TRBD2 for D (6 bases). Per germline, CDR1 SGHVS and CDR2 FNYEAQ. The CDR3 is 14 amino acids. Deletions cut 5 bases from V and 7 bases from J, with 15 bases between. Complete variable domain (other parts from reference TRBV7-6 and TRBJ2-1): GAGVSQSPRYKVTKRGQDVALRCDPISGHVSLYWYRQALGQGPEFLTYFNYEAQQDKSGLPNDRFSAERPEGSISTLTIQRTEQRDSAMYRCASSQNPGGNEQFFGPGTRLTVL.

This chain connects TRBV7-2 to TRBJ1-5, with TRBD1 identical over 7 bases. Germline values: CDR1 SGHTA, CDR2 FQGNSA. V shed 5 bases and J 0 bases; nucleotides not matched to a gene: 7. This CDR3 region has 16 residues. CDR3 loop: CASSPQQGYSNQPQHF. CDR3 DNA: TGTGCCAGCAGCCCGCAACAGGGGTATAGCAATCAGCCCCAGCATTTT.

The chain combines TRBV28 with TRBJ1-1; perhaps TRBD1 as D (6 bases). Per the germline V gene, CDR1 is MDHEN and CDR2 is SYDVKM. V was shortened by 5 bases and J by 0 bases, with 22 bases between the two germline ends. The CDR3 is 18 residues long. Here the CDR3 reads CASSELRGTSRLNTEAFF. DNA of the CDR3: TGTGCCAGCAGTGAACTAAGGGGGACAAGCAGATTGAACACTGAAGCTTTCTTT.

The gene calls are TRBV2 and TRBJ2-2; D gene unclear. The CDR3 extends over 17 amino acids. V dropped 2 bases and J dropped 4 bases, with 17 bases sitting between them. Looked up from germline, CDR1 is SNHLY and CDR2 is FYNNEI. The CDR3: CASSETSRSMGTGELFF. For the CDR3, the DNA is TGTGCCAGCAGTGAAACCTCCAGAAGTATGGGCACCGGGGAGCTGTTTTTT.

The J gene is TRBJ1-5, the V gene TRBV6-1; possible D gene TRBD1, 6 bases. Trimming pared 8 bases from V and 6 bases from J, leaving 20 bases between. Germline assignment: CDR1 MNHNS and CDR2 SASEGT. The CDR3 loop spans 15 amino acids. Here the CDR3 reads CASRPLTGSSQPQHF. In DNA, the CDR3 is TGTGCCAGCCGACCCCTTACAGGGTCTTCTCAGCCCCAGCATTTT.

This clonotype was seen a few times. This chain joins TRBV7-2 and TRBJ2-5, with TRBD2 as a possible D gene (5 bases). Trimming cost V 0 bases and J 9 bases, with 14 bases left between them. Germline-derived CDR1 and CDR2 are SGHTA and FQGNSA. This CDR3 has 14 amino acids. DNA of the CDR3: TGTGCCAGCAGCTTAGCAGAAGGGTGGGAGTCCCAGTACTTC. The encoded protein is CASSLAEGWESQYF.

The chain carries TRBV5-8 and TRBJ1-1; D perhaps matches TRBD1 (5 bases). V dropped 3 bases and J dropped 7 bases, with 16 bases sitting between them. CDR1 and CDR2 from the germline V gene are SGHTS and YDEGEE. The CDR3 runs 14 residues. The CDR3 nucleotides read TGTGCCAGCAGCTCCTCCGGGACTGGGTTTGAAGCTTTCTTT. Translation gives CASSSSGTGFEAFF.

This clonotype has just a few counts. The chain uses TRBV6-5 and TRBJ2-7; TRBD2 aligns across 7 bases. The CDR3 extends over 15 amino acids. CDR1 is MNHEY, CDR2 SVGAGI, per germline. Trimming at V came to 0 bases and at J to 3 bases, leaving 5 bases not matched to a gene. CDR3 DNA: TGTGCCAGCAGTTACTCGAAGGGAGGGAGCTACGAGCAGTACTTC. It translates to CASSYSKGGSYEQYF.

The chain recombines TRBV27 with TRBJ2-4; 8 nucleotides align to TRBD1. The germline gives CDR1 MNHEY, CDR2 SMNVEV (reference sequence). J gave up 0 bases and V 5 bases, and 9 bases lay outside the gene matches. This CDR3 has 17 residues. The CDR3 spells CASSPSPGTGAKNIQYF. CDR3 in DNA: TGTGCCAGCAGTCCATCTCCCGGGACAGGAGCCAAAAACATTCAGTACTTC.

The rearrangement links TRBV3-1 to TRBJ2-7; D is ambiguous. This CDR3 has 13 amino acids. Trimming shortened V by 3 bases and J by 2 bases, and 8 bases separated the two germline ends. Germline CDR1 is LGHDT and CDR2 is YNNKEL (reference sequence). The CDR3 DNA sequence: TGTGCCAGCAGCCACCAGGCTGCCTACGAGCAGTACTTC. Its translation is CASSHQAAYEQYF.

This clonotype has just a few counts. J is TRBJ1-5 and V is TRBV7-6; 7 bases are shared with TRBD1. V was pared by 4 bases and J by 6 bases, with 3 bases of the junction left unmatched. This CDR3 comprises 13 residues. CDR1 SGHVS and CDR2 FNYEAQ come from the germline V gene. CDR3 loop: CASSYGTAQPQHF. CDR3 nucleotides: TGTGCCAGCAGCTACGGGACAGCTCAGCCCCAGCATTTT.